This entry is about one T cell receptor beta chain. Its cognate antigen is unknown. This sample is part of a study of cytotoxic CD8 clonotypes in ibrutinib-treated CLL. Study context: Per sample, productive templates averaged roughly 230,000 and productive rearrangements averaged approximately 92,000. The study, taken as a whole, reports: At the start, clonality exceeded age-matched healthy donors and followed circulating CD8+ T-cell counts. Public clonotypes proved infrequent, and on treatment they shrank or remained steady.

Cryopreserved PBMCs supplied 2 to 2.5 micrograms of genomic DNA for TCR beta libraries. TCRdb's table, derived via immunoSEQ multiplex PCR, lists solely in-frame clones and lacks some. The sample holds over 150,000 clones, roughly 86% seen once. The CDR3 runs 15 residues. J gave up 8 bases and V 0 bases, and 6 bases lay outside the gene matches. Per germline, CDR1 SGDLS and CDR2 YYNGEE. The sequenced sample was PBMCs, obtained after 12 months of ibrutinib treatment. The chain has TRBV9 and TRBJ2-1, with TRBD2 matching over 9 bases. This receptor was taken from a human donor with chronic lymphocytic leukemia. The CDR3 here is CASSVGSGSGYEQFF. As DNA, the CDR3 is TGTGCCAGCAGCGTAGGTAGCGGGAGTGGGTATGAGCAGTTCTTC.